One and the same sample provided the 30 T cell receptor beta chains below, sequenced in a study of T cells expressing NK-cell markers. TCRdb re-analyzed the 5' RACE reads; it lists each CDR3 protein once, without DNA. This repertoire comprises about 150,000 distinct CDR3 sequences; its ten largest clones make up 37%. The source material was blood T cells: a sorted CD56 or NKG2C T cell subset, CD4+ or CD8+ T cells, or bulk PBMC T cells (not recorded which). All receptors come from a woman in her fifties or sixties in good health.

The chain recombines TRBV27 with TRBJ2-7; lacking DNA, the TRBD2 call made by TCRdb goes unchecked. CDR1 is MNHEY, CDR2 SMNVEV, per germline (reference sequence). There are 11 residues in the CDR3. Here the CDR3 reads CASGGFYEQYF.

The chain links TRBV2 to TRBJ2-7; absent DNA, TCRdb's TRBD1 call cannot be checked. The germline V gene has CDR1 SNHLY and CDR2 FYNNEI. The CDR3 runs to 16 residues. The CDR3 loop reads CASSDQGQGTYYEQYF.

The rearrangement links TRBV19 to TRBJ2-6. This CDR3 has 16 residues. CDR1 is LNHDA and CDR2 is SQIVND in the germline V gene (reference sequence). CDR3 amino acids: CASSETFTSGANVLTF.

The CDR3 sequence: CASSLSRTSGRVNEQFF. J is TRBJ2-1 and V is TRBV5-1; TCRdb selects TRBD2, and the lack of DNA leaves this call unchecked. The CDR3 covers 17 residues. Germline CDR1 reads SGHRS; CDR2 reads YFSETQ.

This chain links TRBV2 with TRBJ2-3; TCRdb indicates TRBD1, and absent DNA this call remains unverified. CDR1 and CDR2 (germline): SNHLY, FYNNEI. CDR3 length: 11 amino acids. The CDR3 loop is CATGPTDTQYF.

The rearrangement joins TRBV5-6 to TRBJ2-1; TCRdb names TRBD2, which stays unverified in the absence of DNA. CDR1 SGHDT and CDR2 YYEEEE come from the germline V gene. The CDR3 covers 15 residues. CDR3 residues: CASSFSGRNRNEQFF.

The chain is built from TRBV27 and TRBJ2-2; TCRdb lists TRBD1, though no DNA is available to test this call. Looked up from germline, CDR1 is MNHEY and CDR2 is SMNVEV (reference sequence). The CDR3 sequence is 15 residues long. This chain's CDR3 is CASSSRDGGTGELFF.

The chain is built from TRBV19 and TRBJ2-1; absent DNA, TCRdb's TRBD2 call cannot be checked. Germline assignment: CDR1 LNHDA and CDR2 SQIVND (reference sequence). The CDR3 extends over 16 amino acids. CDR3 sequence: CASSIDLASGYNEQFF.

CDR3: CASSLDRGDVAFF. V usage is TRBV27 and J usage is TRBJ1-1; the TCRdb call, TRBD1, lacks DNA for checking. CDR1 MNHEY and CDR2 SMNVEV come from the germline V gene (reference sequence). CDR3 length equals 13 residues.

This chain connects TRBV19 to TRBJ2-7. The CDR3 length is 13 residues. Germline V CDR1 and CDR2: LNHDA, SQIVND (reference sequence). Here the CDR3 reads CASSISSLSEQYF.

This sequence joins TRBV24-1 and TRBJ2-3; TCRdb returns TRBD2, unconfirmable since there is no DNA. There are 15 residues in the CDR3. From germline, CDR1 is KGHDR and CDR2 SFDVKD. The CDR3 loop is CATSEPGLAENTQYF.

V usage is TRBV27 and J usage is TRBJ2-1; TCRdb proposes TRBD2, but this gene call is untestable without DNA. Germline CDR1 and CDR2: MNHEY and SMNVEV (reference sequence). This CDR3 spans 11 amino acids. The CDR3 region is CASSLGRGMFF.

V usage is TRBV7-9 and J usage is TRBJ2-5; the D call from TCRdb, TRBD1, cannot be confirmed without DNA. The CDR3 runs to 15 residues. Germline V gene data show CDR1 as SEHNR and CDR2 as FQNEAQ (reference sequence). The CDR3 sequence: CASSLVGDGLGGQYF.

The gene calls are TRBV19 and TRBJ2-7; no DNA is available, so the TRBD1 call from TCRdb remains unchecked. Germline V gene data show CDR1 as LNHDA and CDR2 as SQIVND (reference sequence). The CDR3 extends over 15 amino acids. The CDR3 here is CASSLSQGLSYEQYF.

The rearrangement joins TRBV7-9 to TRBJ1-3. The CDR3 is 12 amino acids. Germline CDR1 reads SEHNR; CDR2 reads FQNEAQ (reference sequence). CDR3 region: CASSFGDFAIYF.

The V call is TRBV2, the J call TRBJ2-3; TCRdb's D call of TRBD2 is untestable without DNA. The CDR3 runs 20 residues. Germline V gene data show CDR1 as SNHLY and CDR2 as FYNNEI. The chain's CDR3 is CASSSFIAGATKAPPDTQYF.

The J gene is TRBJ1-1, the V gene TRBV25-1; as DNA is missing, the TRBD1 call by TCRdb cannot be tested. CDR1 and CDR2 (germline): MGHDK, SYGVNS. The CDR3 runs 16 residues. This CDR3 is CASSMTGGIRWTEAFF.

The CDR3 sequence is CASRDGRRDTQYF. The genes are TRBV12-3 or TRBV12-4 and TRBJ2-3; lacking DNA, the TRBD1 call made by TCRdb goes unchecked. This CDR3 is 13 amino acids long.

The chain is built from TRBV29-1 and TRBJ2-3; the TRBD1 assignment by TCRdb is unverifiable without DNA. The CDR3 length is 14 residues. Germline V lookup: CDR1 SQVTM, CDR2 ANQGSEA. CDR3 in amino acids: CSVDQGAGTDTQYF.

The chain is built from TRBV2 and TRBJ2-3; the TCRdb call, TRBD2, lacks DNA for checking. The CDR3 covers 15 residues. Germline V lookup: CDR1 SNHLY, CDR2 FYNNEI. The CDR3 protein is CASSSSGSTSDTQYF.

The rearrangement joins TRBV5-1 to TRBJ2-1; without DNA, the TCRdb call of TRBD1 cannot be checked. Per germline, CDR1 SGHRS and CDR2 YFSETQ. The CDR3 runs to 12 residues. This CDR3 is CASSLAGDEQFF.

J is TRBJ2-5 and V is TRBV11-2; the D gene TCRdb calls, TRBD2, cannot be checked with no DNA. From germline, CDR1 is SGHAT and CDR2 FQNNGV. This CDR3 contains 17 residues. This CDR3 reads CASRMPGTSGSKETQYF.

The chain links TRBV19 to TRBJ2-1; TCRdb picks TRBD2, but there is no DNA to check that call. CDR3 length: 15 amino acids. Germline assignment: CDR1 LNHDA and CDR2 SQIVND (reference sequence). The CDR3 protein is CASSIAAGVVDEQFF.

The CDR3 spells CASSLLGGSDYNEQFF. The chain is built from TRBV27 and TRBJ2-1. Germline V CDR1 and CDR2: MNHEY, SMNVEV (reference sequence). The CDR3 has 16 residues.

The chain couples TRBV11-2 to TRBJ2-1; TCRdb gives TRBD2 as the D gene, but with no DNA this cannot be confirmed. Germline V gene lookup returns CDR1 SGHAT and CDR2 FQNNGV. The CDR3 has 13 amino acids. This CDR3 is CASSHRGPIEQFF.

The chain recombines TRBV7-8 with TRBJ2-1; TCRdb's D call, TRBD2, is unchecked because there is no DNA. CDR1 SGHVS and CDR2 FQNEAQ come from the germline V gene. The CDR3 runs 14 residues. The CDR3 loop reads CASSSLGELNEQFF. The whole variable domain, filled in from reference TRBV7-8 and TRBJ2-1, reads GAGVSQSPRYKVAKRGQDVALRCDPISGHVSLFWYQQALGQGPEFLTYFQNEAQLDKSGLPSDRFFAERPEGSVSTLKIQRTQQEDSAVYLCASSSLGELNEQFFGPGTRLTVL.

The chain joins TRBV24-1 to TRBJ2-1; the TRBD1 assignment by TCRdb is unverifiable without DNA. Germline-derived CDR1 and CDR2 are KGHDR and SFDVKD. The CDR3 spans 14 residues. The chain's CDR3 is CATSDSPQGQIAFF.

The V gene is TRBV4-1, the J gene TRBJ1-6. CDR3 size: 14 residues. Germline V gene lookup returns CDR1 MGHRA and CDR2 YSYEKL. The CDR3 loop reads CASSPRALNSPLHF.

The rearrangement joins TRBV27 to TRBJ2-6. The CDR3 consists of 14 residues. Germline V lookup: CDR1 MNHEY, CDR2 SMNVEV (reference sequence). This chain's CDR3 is CASSFFGGANVLTF. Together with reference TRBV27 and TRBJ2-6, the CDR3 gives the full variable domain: EAQVTQNPRYLITVTGKKLTVTCSQNMNHEYMSWYRQDPGLGLRQIYYSMNVEVTDKGDVPEGYKVSRKEKRNFPLILESPSPNQTSLYFCASSFFGGANVLTFGAGSRLTVL.

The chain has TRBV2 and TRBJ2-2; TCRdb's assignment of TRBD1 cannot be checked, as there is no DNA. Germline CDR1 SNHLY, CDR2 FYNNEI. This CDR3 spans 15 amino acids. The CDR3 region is CARGAGTGNPGELFF.